This T cell receptor (beta chain) was obtained from a study of cytomegalovirus exposure and HLA in healthy donors. V was pared by 7 bases and J by 1 base, with 11 bases between. The CDR3 has 13 residues. Germline CDR1 is SNHLY and CDR2 is FYNNEI. The PCR was carried out with 60 Vbeta primers and 13 Jbeta primers. Method: immunoSEQ multiplex PCR; TCRdb's copy keeps in-frame clones and lacks some. The sample records some 70,000 clones, around 78% being singletons. The J gene is TRBJ2-7, the V gene TRBV2; D is perhaps TRBD2 (6 bases). The source of this sequence is a man aged 50-60 years in good health and CMV-seronegative. The specimen sequenced was PBMCs. The CDR3 here is CASIRDSSYEQYF. The DNA of the CDR3 is TGTGCCAGCATCCGGGACTCGTCCTACGAGCAGTACTTC.